Each of the 20 T cell receptor beta chains below was sequenced from the same sample in a study of immune cell composition in non-small cell lung cancer (dated by TCRdb to 2016 to 2017). The library was made by the immunoSEQ multiplex PCR assay. TCRdb took this table from immuneACCESS and kept in-frame rearrangements with V and J called. Such tables lack part of the clones; where checked against another copy, unresolved V genes explain under half of the gap, and the rest is unexplained. The sample table holds several thousand clones, of which approximately 64% were seen once. The ten top clones hold about 5% of the sample. Non-adjacent lung tissue from the same patient, taken as far from the tumour as possible and at least 3 cm away, was used for the normal lung samples. Material: non-adjacent lung tissue. The source of these receptors is a human donor with non-small cell lung cancer.

V and J are TRBV30 and TRBJ1-5, with D unresolved. The V gene's germline CDR1 is GTSNPN and CDR2 SVGIG (reference sequence). The CDR3 sequence is 13 residues long. Trimming stripped 0 bases from V and 5 bases from J, with 8 bases between. CDR3 amino acids: CAWSVSGDQPQHF. As DNA, the CDR3 is TGTGCCTGGAGTGTATCGGGAGATCAGCCCCAGCATTTT.

The chain recombines TRBV11-3 with TRBJ2-5; 10 bases fit TRBD2. CDR1 and CDR2 from the germline V gene are SGHNT and YENEEA. Losses at the gene ends were 5 bases for V and 5 bases for J; bases not matched to a gene: 11. This CDR3 is 16 amino acids long. The CDR3 protein is CASSREVLAGIETQYF. The CDR3 nucleotides are TGTGCCAGCAGCCGAGAAGTACTAGCGGGGATCGAGACCCAGTACTTC.

The rearrangement uses TRBV7-3 and TRBJ1-6; tentative D call: TRBD1 (6 bases). The CDR3 extends over 14 amino acids. Per the germline V gene, CDR1 is SGHTA and CDR2 is FQGTGA. V was clipped by 0 bases and J by 7 bases, with 7 bases between them. CDR3 bases: TGTGCCAGCAGCTTAACCAGGGGCAATTCACCCCTCCACTTT. It specifies CASSLTRGNSPLHF.

V gene TRBV4-2 combines with J gene TRBJ1-2, with D possibly being TRBD1 (6 bases). The CDR3 runs to 15 residues. Per the germline V gene, CDR1 is LGHNA and CDR2 is YNFKEQ. The V and J ends lost 0 bases and 6 bases respectively, with 14 bases between them. CDR3 region: CASSQEAGARNGYTF. CDR3 bases: TGTGCCAGCAGCCAAGAGGCAGGGGCCAGGAATGGCTACACCTTC.

The chain recombines TRBV18 with TRBJ2-5; TRBD2 might be the D (5 bases). CDR3 length: 15 residues. The germline CDR1 and CDR2 sequences are KGHSH and LQKENI. V lost 0 bases and J 1 base, leaving 9 bases between the germline ends. The CDR3 nucleotides read TGTGCCAGCTCACCACCCTCGGGGTCCCAAGAGACCCAGTACTTC. This codes for CASSPPSGSQETQYF.

The chain employs TRBV7-8 and TRBJ2-2, with 8 bases identical to TRBD1. The V gene end was trimmed by 4 bases and the J gene end by 3 bases; junction bases not matched to a gene: 7. This CDR3 spans 16 amino acids. CDR1 and CDR2 from the germline V gene are SGHVS and FQNEAQ. The CDR3 bases are TGTGCCAGCAGCTCACCGGGACAGGAATACACCGGGGAGCTGTTTTTT. Its translation: CASSSPGQEYTGELFF.

This chain connects TRBV21-1 to TRBJ2-7; the listed D gene, TRBD2, was not tested against the DNA. TRBV21-1 is a known pseudogene. The CDR3 has 15 residues. This chain's CDR3 is CASRPVGESSYEQYF. For the CDR3, the DNA is TGTGCCAGCAGACCGGTTGGAGAGAGCTCCTACGAGCAGTACTTC.

This clone rates as medium-sized. The junction shows a germline mismatch at one end, possibly a read error. The chain joins TRBV7-9 to TRBJ2-7; TRBD1 agrees at 8 bases. CDR3 length: 16 residues. The germline CDR1 and CDR2 sequences are SEHNR and FQNEAQ (reference sequence). The CDR3 is CASSPPRQGASHEQYF. In DNA form, the CDR3 reads TGTGCCAGCAGCCCACCAAGGCAGGGGGCCTCCCACGAGCAGTACTTC.

This chain uses TRBV5-4 with TRBJ2-1; D is possibly TRBD1 (6 bases). Trimming left V 2 bases short and J 3 bases short, with 9 bases between. Germline CDR1 and CDR2: SGHNT and YYREEE (reference sequence). The CDR3 consists of 14 residues. The CDR3 spells CASSFRGNYNEQFF. The CDR3 region has the DNA TGTGCCAGCAGCTTCAGGGGTAACTACAATGAGCAGTTCTTC.

The rearrangement uses TRBV7-2 and TRBJ2-7; 8 bases map to TRBD2. CDR3 size: 14 residues. Germline trimming cut 5 bases from V and 3 bases from J; bases unmatched to any gene: 6. Germline-derived CDR1 and CDR2 are SGHTA and FQGNSA. CDR3 DNA: TGTGCCAGCAGCCAGAGCGGGAGATTCTACGAGCAGTACTTC. Translating it yields CASSQSGRFYEQYF.

This clone has a handful of counts. The chain is built from TRBV30 and TRBJ1-5; weak D call: TRBD1 (6 bases). The CDR3 is 13 amino acids. The V and J ends lost 2 bases and 6 bases respectively, with 11 bases between them. Germline loops: CDR1 GTSNPN, CDR2 SVGIG (reference sequence). The CDR3 bases are TGTGCCTGGAGTCTTGGGGGCAGTCAGCCCCAGCATTTT. Translating gives CAWSLGGSQPQHF.

This chain links TRBV4-2 with TRBJ2-3; the match to TRBD1 covers 11 bases. This CDR3 spans 14 amino acids. V lost 8 bases, J lost 1 base, and 2 bases stayed unmatched. Germline assignment: CDR1 LGHNA and CDR2 YNFKEQ. The CDR3 protein is CASQGQGGTDTQYF. CDR3 coding DNA: TGTGCCAGCCAGGGACAGGGGGGCACAGATACGCAGTATTTT.

The V call is TRBV28, the J call TRBJ2-7; 9 bases line up with TRBD1. J was trimmed by 4 bases and V by 2 bases; bases with no gene match: 6. CDR3 length equals 15 residues. CDR1 and CDR2 (germline): MDHEN, SYDVKM. CDR3 DNA sequence: TGTGCCAGCAGTTTACCGGGACAGGGCGTATACGAGCAGTACTTC. Protein: CASSLPGQGVYEQYF.

This clone appeared once. The chain employs TRBV7-2 and TRBJ2-1; 8 nucleotides match TRBD2. The CDR3 is made up of 18 amino acids. Germline CDR1 reads SGHTA; CDR2 reads FQGNSA. The V gene end was trimmed by 5 bases and the J gene end by 0 bases; junction bases not matched to a gene: 12. CDR3 in DNA: TGTGCCAGCAGCCCACCCGGGGTAGCGGGGACCTCCTACAATGAGCAGTTCTTC. This codes for CASSPPGVAGTSYNEQFF.

V gene TRBV6-5 combines with J gene TRBJ1-5, with a weak D call TRBD1 (6 bases). The CDR3 has 14 amino acids. V lost 5 bases to trimming and J lost 5 bases, with 13 bases between them. The V gene's germline CDR1 is MNHEY and CDR2 SVGAGI. CDR3 nucleotide sequence: TGTGCCAGCAGTCACAGGGATGGGGATCAGCCCCAGCATTTT. It specifies CASSHRDGDQPQHF.

This clone was seen once. The chain joins TRBV30 to TRBJ1-2, with a weak D call TRBD1 (5 bases). Trimming took 7 bases from V and 4 from J, leaving 16 bases between them. Germline V CDR1 and CDR2: GTSNPN, SVGIG (reference sequence). This CDR3 has 13 residues. The CDR3 loop reads CASRLDIFYGYTF. The CDR3 DNA reads TGTGCCTCGAGGTTGGACATATTCTATGGCTACACCTTC.

The table lists this clone with a count of one. The rearrangement joins TRBV7-6 to TRBJ2-1, with TRBD2 identical over 7 bases. V shed 2 bases, J shed 5 bases, and the junction held 6 bases outside the gene matches. The germline V gene has CDR1 SGHVS and CDR2 FNYEAQ. This CDR3 region has 15 residues. In DNA form, the CDR3 reads TGTGCCAGCAGCTTAAGCTGGGGGGGGGACAATGAGCAGTTCTTC. Its translation: CASSLSWGGDNEQFF.

The genes are TRBV28 and TRBJ1-2; 7 positions match TRBD1. Germline CDR1 MDHEN, CDR2 SYDVKM. This CDR3 is built from 19 residues. V shed 4 bases, J shed 3 bases, and the junction held 20 bases outside the gene matches. The CDR3 bases are TGTGCCAGCAGTTCCTCCTCCGACAGGGCGTCGTCTTCTCACTATGGCTACACCTTC. Translation gives CASSSSSDRASSSHYGYTF.

This clone has a handful of counts. The V gene is TRBV19, the J gene TRBJ2-5; 8 bases line up with TRBD2. Trimming took 5 bases from V and 1 from J; bases not matched to a gene: 6. Germline V gene lookup returns CDR1 LNHDA and CDR2 SQIVND (reference sequence). This CDR3 is 15 amino acids long. The CDR3 DNA reads as TGTGCCAGTAGTCGAGGTACTAGCGGCCAAGAGACCCAGTACTTC. Residues: CASSRGTSGQETQYF.

The chain employs TRBV28 and TRBJ1-5; D perhaps matches TRBD1 (5 bases). Trimming removed 7 bases from V and 6 bases from J, with 16 bases in between. This CDR3 region has 14 residues. Germline values: CDR1 MDHEN, CDR2 SYDVKM. As DNA, the CDR3 is TGTGCCAGCAACGGGCAGGGACTGGGTCAGCCCCAGCATTTT. Amino acids: CASNGQGLGQPQHF.